Below, one TCR beta chain is given with its context. The data belong to a study of sequential checkpoint blockade in melanoma. Looking at the study overall: Randomization was 1:1 between first-line nivolumab→ipilimumab and ipilimumab→nivolumab. Each arm's sequence ended with maintenance nivolumab.

CDR1 and CDR2 from the germline V gene are SGHAT and FQNNGV. The trim removed 4 bases at V and 0 bases at J, leaving 5 bases unmatched. This CDR3 comprises 16 residues. Treatment reported: randomized to nivolumab then ipilimumab (arm A) or the reverse (arm B). Patients had received no earlier DNA-damaging chemotherapy. PBMC sorting kept live CD3+CD8+ cells without CD19 or CD56. Using immunoSEQ multiplex PCR, the repertoire was profiled, and TCRdb retains in-frame clones only, with some absent. The table has tens of thousands of clones, about two thirds seen once. The rearrangement links TRBV11-2 to TRBJ2-5; TRBD1 aligns across 10 bases. The source of this sequence is a human donor with melanoma. The sequences come from CD8+ T cells sorted from blood (inferred from file names), collected from a patient given nivolumab and ipilimumab in sequence. CDR3 residues: CASSSPTGGYQETQYF. The DNA for the CDR3 is TGTGCCAGCAGCTCTCCGACAGGGGGCTACCAAGAGACCCAGTACTTC.